This is a list of T cell receptor beta chains from one sample in a study of chemoradiotherapy in HPV16-positive cancers. Repertoires were generated with immunoSEQ multiplex PCR, while TCRdb's copy carries only in-frame clones and drops some. The table records fewer than 40,000 clones, 88% of them present only once. This sample comprised blood, obtained from a patient who underwent chemoradiotherapy. The origin of the receptors is a human donor with HPV-associated anogenital cancer. Both conserved end residues are part of each CDR3. D genes are given only for firm matches. Part of the rows lack a size; the others show once, few, many or a class for expanded clones.

TRBJ2-5 | - | TRBV10-1 | TRBD2 | TGCGCCAGATGGACTAGCGGGAGGCCTGAGTACCAAGAGACCCAGTACTTC | CARWTSGRPEYQETQYF
TRBJ2-3 | - | TRBV29-1 | TRBD1 | TGCAGCGTAAATAGACAGGGATCCGATACGCAGTATTTT | CSVNRQGSDTQYF
TRBJ2-3 | - | TRBV5-1 | TRBD2 | TGCGCCAGCAGCTCCACTAGCGGTATTAGCACAGATACGCAGTATTTT | CASSSTSGISTDTQYF
TRBJ2-7 | - | TRBV7-2 | TRBD2 | TGTGCCAGCAGCTTAGTCCTCCTCCTAGCGGGGGACTCCTACGAGCAGTACTTC | CASSLVLLLAGDSYEQYF
TRBJ1-2 | - | TRBV6-1 | - | TGTGCCAGCAGTTTCAACAGGGATTATCCCTATGGCTACACCTTC | CASSFNRDYPYGYTF
TRBJ2-6 | - | TRBV7-6 | - | TGTGCCAGCAGCTCGGTCGGACAGTCGTTCTCTGGGGCCAACGTCCTGACTTTC | CASSSVGQSFSGANVLTF
TRBJ1-6 | - | TRBV15 | TRBD1 | TGTGCCACCAGCAGAGAAGCACAGGGGAATTCACCCCTCCACTTT | CATSREAQGNSPLHF
TRBJ2-7 | - | TRBV5-1 | - | TGCGCCAGCAGCGGCAACACGGGACCCATCTACGAGCAGTACTTC | CASSGNTGPIYEQYF
TRBJ2-3 | - | TRBV9 | - | TGTGCCAGCAGCCCGACGCTCCTTAGAACCACAGATACGCAGTATTTT | CASSPTLLRTTDTQYF
TRBJ2-2 | - | TRBV5-1 | - | TGCGCCAGCAGCTTGCTGCCAAACACCGGGGAGCTGTTTTTT | CASSLLPNTGELFF
TRBJ1-1 | once | TRBV9 | - | TGTGCCAGCAGCGTAGGAGGGGGGGCAAACACTGAAGCTTTCTTT | CASSVGGGANTEAFF
TRBJ2-5 | - | TRBV28 | TRBD2 | TGTGCCAGCAGTTTAGCGGGAGGACAAGTAGAGACCCAGTACTTC | CASSLAGGQVETQYF
TRBJ1-2 | - | TRBV6-5 | - | TGTGCCAGCAGCCAGGTCTCTAACTATGGCTACACCTTC | CASSQVSNYGYTF
TRBJ2-7 | - | TRBV28 | TRBD2 | TGTGCCAGCAGTTACACACTTAGCGGGAGTTCCTACGAGCAGTACTTC | CASSYTLSGSSYEQYF
TRBJ2-2 | - | TRBV10-3 | - | TGTGCCATCAGCCCCCCGGGGGCCCCGGGGGAGCTGTTTTTT | CAISPPGAPGELFF
TRBJ1-2 | - | TRBV6-5 | - | TGTGCCACCGCCACAGGCCCCGAAGGGGGCTACACCTTC | CATATGPEGGYTF
TRBJ2-1 | few | TRBV10-3 | TRBD2 | TGTGCCATCAGTGAGTCTGGGCGGGCTAGCGGGGGTAGGAATGAGCAGTTCTTC | CAISESGRASGGRNEQFF